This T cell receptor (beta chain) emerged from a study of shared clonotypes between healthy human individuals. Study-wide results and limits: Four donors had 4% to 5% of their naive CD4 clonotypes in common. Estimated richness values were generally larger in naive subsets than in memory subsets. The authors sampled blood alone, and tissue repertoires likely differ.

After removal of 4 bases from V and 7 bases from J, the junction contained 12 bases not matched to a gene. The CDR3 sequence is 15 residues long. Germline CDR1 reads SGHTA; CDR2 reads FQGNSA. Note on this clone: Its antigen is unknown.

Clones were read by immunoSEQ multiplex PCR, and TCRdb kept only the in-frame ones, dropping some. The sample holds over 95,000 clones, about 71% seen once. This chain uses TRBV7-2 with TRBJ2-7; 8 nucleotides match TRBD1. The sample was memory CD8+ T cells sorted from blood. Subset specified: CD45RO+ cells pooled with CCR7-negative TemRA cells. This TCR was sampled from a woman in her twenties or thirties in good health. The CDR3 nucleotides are TGTGCCAGCAGCTCACCCCCGACAGGGGCGTCAGAGCAGTACTTC. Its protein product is CASSSPPTGASEQYF.